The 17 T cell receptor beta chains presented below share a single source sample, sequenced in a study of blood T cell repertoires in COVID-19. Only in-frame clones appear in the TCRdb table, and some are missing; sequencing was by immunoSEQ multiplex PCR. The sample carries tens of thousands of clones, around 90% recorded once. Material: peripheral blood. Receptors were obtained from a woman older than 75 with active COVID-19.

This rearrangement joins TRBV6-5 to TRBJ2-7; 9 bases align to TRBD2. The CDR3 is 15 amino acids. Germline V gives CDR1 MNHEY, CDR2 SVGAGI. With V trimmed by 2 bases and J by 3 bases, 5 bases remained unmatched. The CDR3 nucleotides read TGTGCCAGCAGTTACGACCCTAGCGGGATCTACGAGCAGTACTTC. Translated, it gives CASSYDPSGIYEQYF.

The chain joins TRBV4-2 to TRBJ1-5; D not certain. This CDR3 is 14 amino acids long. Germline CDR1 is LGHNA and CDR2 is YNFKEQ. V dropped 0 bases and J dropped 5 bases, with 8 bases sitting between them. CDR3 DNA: TGTGCCAGCAGCCAAGATCGGGGATATCAGCCCCAGCATTTT. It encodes CASSQDRGYQPQHF.

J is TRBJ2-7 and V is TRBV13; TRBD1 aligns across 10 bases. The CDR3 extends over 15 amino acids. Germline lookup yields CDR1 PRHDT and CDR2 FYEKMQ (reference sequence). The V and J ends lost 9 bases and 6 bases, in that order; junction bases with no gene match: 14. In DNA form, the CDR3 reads TGTGCCAGTAACCAAAGAGGACAGGGGGGGGCCGAGCAGTACTTC. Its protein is CASNQRGQGGAEQYF.

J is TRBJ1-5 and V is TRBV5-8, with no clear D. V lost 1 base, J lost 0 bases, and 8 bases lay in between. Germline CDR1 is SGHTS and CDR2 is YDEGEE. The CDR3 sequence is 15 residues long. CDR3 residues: CASSLWQSSNQPQHF. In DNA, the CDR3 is TGTGCCAGCAGCTTGTGGCAGTCTAGCAATCAGCCCCAGCATTTT.

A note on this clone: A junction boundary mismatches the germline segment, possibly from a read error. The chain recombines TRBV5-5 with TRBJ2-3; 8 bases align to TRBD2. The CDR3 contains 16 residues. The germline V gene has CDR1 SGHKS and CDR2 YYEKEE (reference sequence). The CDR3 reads CASSLAGGSATYTQYF. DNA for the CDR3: TGTGCCAGCAGCTTGGCGGGGGGGAGCGCCACATATACGCAGTATTTT.

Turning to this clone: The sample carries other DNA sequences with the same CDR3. The DNA for the CDR3 is TGTGCCAGCAGCTTAGGGCTAGCGGGGGGGTACCAAGAGACCCAGTACTTC. Translated, it gives CASSLGLAGGYQETQYF. V and J are TRBV7-9 and TRBJ2-5; 12 nucleotides line up with TRBD2. Trimming at V came to 1 base and at J to 0 bases, leaving 3 bases not matched to a gene. CDR3 length equals 17 residues. The germline CDR1 and CDR2 sequences are SEHNR and FQNEAQ (reference sequence).

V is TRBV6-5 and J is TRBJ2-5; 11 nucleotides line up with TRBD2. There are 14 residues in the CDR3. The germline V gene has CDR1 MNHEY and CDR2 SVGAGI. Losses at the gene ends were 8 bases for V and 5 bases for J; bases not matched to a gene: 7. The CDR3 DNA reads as TGTGCCAGCTGTAATAGCGGGGGGGCCGAGACCCAGTACTTC. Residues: CASCNSGGAETQYF.

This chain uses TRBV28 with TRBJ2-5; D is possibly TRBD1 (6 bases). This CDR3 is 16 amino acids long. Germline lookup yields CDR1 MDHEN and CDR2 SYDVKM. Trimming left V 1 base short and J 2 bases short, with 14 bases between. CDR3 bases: TGTGCCAGCAGTTTATTAGGGGGATTGCTTCAAGAGACCCAGTACTTC. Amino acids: CASSLLGGLLQETQYF.

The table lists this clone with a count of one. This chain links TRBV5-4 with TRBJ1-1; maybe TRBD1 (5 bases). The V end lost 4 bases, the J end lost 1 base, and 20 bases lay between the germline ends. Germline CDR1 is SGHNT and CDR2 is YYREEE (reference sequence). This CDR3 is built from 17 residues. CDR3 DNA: TGTGCCAGCAGCGCCCTAAAGGGGCGGGAGCCGAACACTGAAGCTTTCTTT. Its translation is CASSALKGREPNTEAFF.

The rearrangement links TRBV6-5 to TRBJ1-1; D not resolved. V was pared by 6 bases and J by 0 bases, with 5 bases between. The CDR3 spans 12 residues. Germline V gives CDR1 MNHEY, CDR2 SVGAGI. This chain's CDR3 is CASSTLNTEAFF. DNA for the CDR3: TGTGCCAGCAGCACTCTGAACACTGAAGCTTTCTTT.

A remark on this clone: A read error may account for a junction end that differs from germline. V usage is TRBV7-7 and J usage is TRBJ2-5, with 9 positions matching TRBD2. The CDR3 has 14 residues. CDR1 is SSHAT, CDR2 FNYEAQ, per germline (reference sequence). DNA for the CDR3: TGTGCTAGCAGCGGGGGGAGGGCGCAAGAGACCCAGTACTTC. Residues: CASSGGRAQETQYF.

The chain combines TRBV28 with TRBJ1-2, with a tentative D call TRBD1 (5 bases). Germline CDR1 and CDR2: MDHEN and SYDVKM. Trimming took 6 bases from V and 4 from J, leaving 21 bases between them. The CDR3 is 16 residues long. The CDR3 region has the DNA TGTGCCAGCAGGGGAAGACAGTCCCCCTTCGGCTATGGCTACACCTTC. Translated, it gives CASRGRQSPFGYGYTF.

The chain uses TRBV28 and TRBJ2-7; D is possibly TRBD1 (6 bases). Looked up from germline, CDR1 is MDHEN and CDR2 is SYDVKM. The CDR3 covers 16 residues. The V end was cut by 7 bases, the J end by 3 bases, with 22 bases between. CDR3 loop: CASTLRGGGEFYEQYF. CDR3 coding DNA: TGTGCCAGCACCTTGAGAGGGGGTGGGGAATTCTACGAGCAGTACTTC.

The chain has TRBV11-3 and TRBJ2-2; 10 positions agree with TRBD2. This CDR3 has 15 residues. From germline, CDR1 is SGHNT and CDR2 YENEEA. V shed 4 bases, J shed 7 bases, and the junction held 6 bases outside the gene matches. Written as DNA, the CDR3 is TGTGCCAGCAGCTCACAGCCTAGCGGGGGCGGGGAGCTGTTTTTT. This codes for CASSSQPSGGGELFF.

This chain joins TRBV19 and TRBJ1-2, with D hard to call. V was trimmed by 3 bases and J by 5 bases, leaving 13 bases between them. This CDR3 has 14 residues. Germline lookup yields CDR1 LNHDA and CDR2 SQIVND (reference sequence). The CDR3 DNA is TGTGCCAGTAGTATTGGTTTCCAGGTGTATGGCTACACCTTC. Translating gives CASSIGFQVYGYTF.

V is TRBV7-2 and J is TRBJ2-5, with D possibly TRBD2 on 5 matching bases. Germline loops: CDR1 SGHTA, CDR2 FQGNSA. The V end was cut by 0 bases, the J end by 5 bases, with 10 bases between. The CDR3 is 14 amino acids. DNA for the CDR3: TGTGCCAGCAGCTTAGCGAAGTGGGAGGAGACCCAGTACTTC. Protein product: CASSLAKWEETQYF.

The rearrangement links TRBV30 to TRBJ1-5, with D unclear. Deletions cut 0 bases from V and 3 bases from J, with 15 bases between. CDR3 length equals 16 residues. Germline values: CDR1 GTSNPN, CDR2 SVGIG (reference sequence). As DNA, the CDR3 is TGTGCCTGGAGTGTAGGGAGCTCGCTCGACAATCAGCCCCAGCATTTT. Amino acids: CAWSVGSSLDNQPQHF.